These 28 T cell receptor beta chains originate from one sample sequenced in a study of T cell repertoires in cytomegalovirus infection. Each CDR3 protein gets one entry after TCRdb re-called the reads with MiXCR. The table lists approximately 150,000 distinct CDR3 sequences, 15% to 20% of them singletons. The specimen was CD8+ T cells from PBMCs. The receptors come from a human donor in good health (CMV status not recorded). Some clones in this sample may be carry-over from other donors' samples.

The rearrangement uses TRBV9 and TRBJ1-2, with D unclear. The CDR3 length is 15 residues. Germline V gene lookup returns CDR1 SGDLS and CDR2 YYNGEE. The V end was cut by 0 bases, the J end by 6 bases, with 15 bases between. CDR3 in DNA: TGTGCCAGCAGCGTAGACGGGAGCCCCAGCGATGGCTACACCTTC. It encodes CASSVDGSPSDGYTF.

This clonotype was recorded many times. V usage is TRBV7-8 and J usage is TRBJ2-7, with D maybe TRBD1 (6 bases). V lost 5 bases, J lost 0 bases, and 14 bases lay in between. This CDR3 is 15 amino acids long. The V gene's germline CDR1 is SGHVS and CDR2 FQNEAQ. CDR3 in amino acids: CASSARDTPSYEQYF. The CDR3 DNA follows: TGTGCCAGCAGCGCCCGGGACACCCCCTCCTACGAGCAGTACTTC. Using reference TRBV7-8 and TRBJ2-7 for the parts outside the CDR3, the full variable domain is GAGVSQSPRYKVAKRGQDVALRCDPISGHVSLFWYQQALGQGPEFLTYFQNEAQLDKSGLPSDRFFAERPEGSVSTLKIQRTQQEDSAVYLCASSARDTPSYEQYFGPGTRLTVT.

This clonotype was seen only a few times. The chain links TRBV29-1 to TRBJ2-7; D gene ambiguous. V lost 0 bases and J lost 3, with 12 bases in between. Germline CDR1 SQVTM, CDR2 ANQGSEA. The CDR3 totals 14 residues. The CDR3, as DNA: TGCAGCGTTGAAGATAGGGCCCTTGGCTACGAGCAGTACTTC. Translation gives CSVEDRALGYEQYF.

This clonotype was counted a few times. Here the CDR3 DNA reads TGTGCCAGCAGCCCCCGGGACAGGGGCGAAACTGCGAACACCGGGGAGCTGTTTTTT. The encoded protein is CASSPRDRGETANTGELFF. The rearrangement joins TRBV14 to TRBJ2-2, with 10 bases fitting TRBD1. This CDR3 comprises 19 residues. The V segment lost 4 bases and the J segment 0 bases; nucleotides outside the gene matches: 11. Germline assignment: CDR1 SGHDN and CDR2 FVKESK.

Only a few counts were recorded for this clonotype. The rearrangement links TRBV7-8 to TRBJ2-1, with D perhaps given as TRBD1 or TRBD2 (5 bases each). This CDR3 has 18 amino acids. Looked up from germline, CDR1 is SGHVS and CDR2 is FQNEAQ. V lost 5 bases and J 1 base, leaving 21 bases between the germline ends. The CDR3, as DNA: TGTGCCAGCAGCGTCACGAAGGTGGGGACGGATTCCTACAATGAGCAGTTCTTC. Translation gives CASSVTKVGTDSYNEQFF.

This rearrangement joins TRBV6-1 to TRBJ2-1; D ambiguous. CDR3 size: 12 residues. The germline gives CDR1 MNHNS, CDR2 SASEGT. V was shortened by 3 bases and J by 5 bases, with 5 bases between the two germline ends. The CDR3 loop reads CASSEIHNEQFF. DNA for the CDR3: TGTGCCAGCAGTGAGATACACAATGAGCAGTTCTTC.

This rearrangement joins TRBV4-3 to TRBJ1-4, with D maybe TRBD1 (6 bases). The germline V gene has CDR1 LGHNA and CDR2 YSLEER. The CDR3 totals 15 residues. V was cut by 1 base and J by 7 bases, with 13 bases left in between. The chain's CDR3 is CASSQGRGYGEKLFF. The CDR3 nucleotides are TGCGCCAGCAGCCAAGGCAGGGGATATGGTGAAAAACTGTTTTTT.

Ten or more counts support this clonotype. The V and J genes are TRBV7-3 and TRBJ2-1; 8 bases are a match to TRBD1. The germline V gene encodes CDR1 SGHTA and CDR2 FQGTGA. The V segment lost 2 bases and the J segment 5 bases; nucleotides outside the gene matches: 5. The CDR3 runs to 15 residues. CDR3: CASSLSGGNDNEQFF. In DNA, the CDR3 is TGTGCCAGCAGCTTATCAGGGGGCAACGACAATGAGCAGTTCTTC.

The sample holds a few counts of this clonotype. The V gene is TRBV6-1, the J gene TRBJ2-2; 8 bases map to TRBD2. V lost 3 bases to trimming and J lost 4 bases; unmatched junction nucleotides: 10. The CDR3 spans 17 residues. Germline loops: CDR1 MNHNS, CDR2 SASEGT. The DNA of the CDR3 is TGTGCCAGCAGTGATTGGCTCGGGAGGGATGGCACCGGGGAGCTGTTTTTT. Residues: CASSDWLGRDGTGELFF.

The V gene is TRBV20-1, the J gene TRBJ2-4; TRBD1 matches at 10 bases. Germline V gene data show CDR1 as DFQATT and CDR2 as SNEGSKA (reference sequence). The CDR3 consists of 17 residues. Trimming at V came to 0 bases and at J to 8 bases, leaving 13 bases not matched to a gene. The CDR3 spells CSARDPVRQGATDIQYF. The CDR3 DNA is TGCAGTGCTAGAGACCCCGTTCGACAGGGGGCTACGGACATTCAGTACTTC.

This clonotype has only a few counts. This rearrangement joins TRBV4-1 to TRBJ1-1; D unclear. Germline V gene sequence: CDR1 MGHRA, CDR2 YSYEKL. The CDR3 is 13 amino acids. V gave up 0 bases and J gave up 4 bases, with 6 bases separating them. CDR3 coding DNA: TGCGCCAGCAGCCAAGAGGTCACCACTGAAGCTTTCTTT. It translates to CASSQEVTTEAFF.

The gene calls are TRBV20-1 and TRBJ1-2; D ambiguous. V gave up 1 base and J gave up 8 bases, with 23 bases separating them. CDR1 is DFQATT and CDR2 is SNEGSKA in the germline V gene (reference sequence). CDR3 length: 16 amino acids. CDR3 in amino acids: CSARVFWTAIEGGYTF. The DNA of the CDR3 is TGCAGTGCTAGAGTATTCTGGACTGCCATCGAAGGAGGCTACACCTTC.

The chain uses TRBV9 and TRBJ2-5; D possibly corresponds to TRBD2 (6 bases). The CDR3 has 17 amino acids. Germline CDR1 and CDR2: SGDLS and YYNGEE. Trimming took 4 bases from V and 6 from J, leaving 25 bases between them. In DNA, the CDR3 is TGTGCCAGCAGCCCATCGGAGGGACGCGAAGGCGCAAAGACCCAGTACTTC. Its protein is CASSPSEGREGAKTQYF.

V gene TRBV11-2 combines with J gene TRBJ2-2, with TRBD2 matching 12 bases. V was pared by 2 bases and J by 3 bases, with 7 bases of the junction left unmatched. The CDR3 runs 18 residues. The V gene's germline CDR1 is SGHAT and CDR2 FQNNGV. This chain's CDR3 is CASSLPRRTSGDTGELFF. CDR3 sequence (DNA): TGTGCCAGCAGCTTACCCCGTAGGACTAGCGGGGACACCGGGGAGCTGTTTTTT. The full variable domain, in which reference TRBV11-2 and TRBJ2-2 provide the parts outside the CDR3, is EAGVAQSPRYKIIEKRQSVAFWCNPISGHATLYWYQQILGQGPKLLIQFQNNGVVDDSQLPKDRFSAERLKGVDSTLKIQPAKLEDSAVYLCASSLPRRTSGDTGELFFGEGSRLTVL.

The chain uses TRBV28 and TRBJ2-7; tentatively, D is TRBD1 or TRBD2 (5 bases each). The CDR3 loop spans 13 amino acids. Between the trimmed V and J ends, which lost 4 bases and 3 bases, there was a span of 10 bases. Germline values: CDR1 MDHEN, CDR2 SYDVKM. The CDR3 DNA is TGTGCCAGCAGTTCCGGGACCAACTACGAGCAGTACTTC. Translation: CASSSGTNYEQYF.

This clonotype came up many times. This rearrangement joins TRBV7-6 to TRBJ2-5; D not resolved. This CDR3 comprises 12 residues. Trimming pared 1 base from V and 6 bases from J, leaving 6 bases between. The germline V gene encodes CDR1 SGHVS and CDR2 FNYEAQ. CDR3 coding DNA: TGTGCCAGCAGCTTAGAGGGAAAGACCCAGTACTTC. It translates to CASSLEGKTQYF.

This clonotype was seen at least ten times. The V and J genes are TRBV2 and TRBJ2-7; TRBD2 agrees at 7 bases. Germline V gene sequence: CDR1 SNHLY, CDR2 FYNNEI. The CDR3 has 17 amino acids. With V trimmed by 4 bases and J by 0 bases, 12 bases remained unmatched. CDR3: CASSARLRSGDSYEQYF. DNA of the CDR3: TGTGCCAGCAGTGCACGACTGCGCAGCGGGGACTCCTACGAGCAGTACTTC.

At least ten counts were recorded for this clonotype. The V and J genes are TRBV7-2 and TRBJ1-5; perhaps TRBD1 as D (5 bases). The germline CDR1 and CDR2 sequences are SGHTA and FQGNSA. V lost 2 bases and J 4 bases, leaving 9 bases between the germline ends. The CDR3 spans 14 residues. CDR3 loop: CASSLWGNNQPQHF. CDR3 coding DNA: TGTGCCAGCAGCTTATGGGGGAATAATCAGCCCCAGCATTTT.

This clonotype was picked up many times. The rearrangement joins TRBV7-9 to TRBJ2-4, with TRBD2 matching over 15 bases. Germline CDR1 is SEHNR and CDR2 is FQNEAQ (reference sequence). The junction had 14 bases not matched to a gene; V was cut back by 5 bases and J by 12 bases. CDR3 length: 17 amino acids. The CDR3 nucleotides read TGTGCCAGCAGCCCAGGACTAGCGGGAGGGTCGAAAAGGAATCAGTACTTC. Translated: CASSPGLAGGSKRNQYF.

This clonotype was observed a handful of times. In DNA form, the CDR3 reads TGTGCCAGCAGTGGCTCTTTGAACACTGAAGCTTTCTTT. Its protein is CASSGSLNTEAFF. The V call is TRBV7-9, the J call TRBJ1-1; D unresolved. The CDR3 consists of 13 residues. Germline assignment: CDR1 SEHNR and CDR2 FQNEAQ (reference sequence). V shed 6 bases and J shed 0 bases, with 8 bases lying between them.

The chain carries TRBV7-9 and TRBJ1-2; 7 nucleotides line up with TRBD1. The CDR3 covers 14 residues. Trimming at V came to 5 bases and at J to 7 bases, leaving 10 bases not matched to a gene. Germline CDR1 is SEHNR and CDR2 is FQNEAQ (reference sequence). The CDR3 spells CASSGGQTNFGYTF. The CDR3 region has the DNA TGTGCCAGCAGCGGGGGACAGACCAATTTTGGCTACACCTTC.

This clonotype was recorded many times. The V call is TRBV11-2, the J call TRBJ2-5; D not certain. The CDR3 runs 11 residues. V lost 3 bases and J lost 1, with 0 bases in between. The germline V gene has CDR1 SGHAT and CDR2 FQNNGV. The CDR3 here is CASSFQETQYF. DNA for the CDR3: TGTGCCAGCAGCTTCCAAGAGACCCAGTACTTC. The whole variable domain, filled in from reference TRBV11-2 and TRBJ2-5, reads EAGVAQSPRYKIIEKRQSVAFWCNPISGHATLYWYQQILGQGPKLLIQFQNNGVVDDSQLPKDRFSAERLKGVDSTLKIQPAKLEDSAVYLCASSFQETQYFGPGTRLLVL.

This clonotype was detected only a few times. The genes are TRBV28 and TRBJ1-1; D is perhaps TRBD1 (5 bases). The CDR3 is 14 residues long. Germline V gene sequence: CDR1 MDHEN, CDR2 SYDVKM. V dropped 2 bases and J dropped 2 bases, with 9 bases sitting between them. The CDR3 region is CASSLTGFNTEAFF. The DNA for the CDR3 is TGTGCCAGCAGTTTAACAGGCTTCAACACTGAAGCTTTCTTT.

This clonotype turned up a few times. The rearrangement uses TRBV7-2 and TRBJ2-7; 7 nucleotides agree with TRBD2. From germline, CDR1 is SGHTA and CDR2 FQGNSA. The CDR3 consists of 15 residues. With V trimmed by 1 base and J by 3 bases, 6 bases remained unmatched. This chain's CDR3 is CASSLVAGDGYEQYF. As DNA, the CDR3 is TGTGCCAGCAGCTTAGTGGCGGGAGACGGCTACGAGCAGTACTTC.

The chain has TRBV19 and TRBJ1-2; D remains ambiguous. With 8 bases removed from V and 4 bases from J, the gap between germline ends came to 17 bases. The germline gives CDR1 LNHDA, CDR2 SQIVND (reference sequence). This CDR3 comprises 14 residues. CDR3 nucleotide sequence: TGTGCCAGTTCTCCTGGGGTGTCTTCCTATGGCTACACCTTC. Residues: CASSPGVSSYGYTF. Based on the CDR3 plus reference TRBV19 and TRBJ1-2, the full variable domain is DGGITQSPKYLFRKEGQNVTLSCEQNLNHDAMYWYRQDPGQGLRLIYYSQIVNDFQKGDIAEGYSVSREKKESFPLTVTSAQKNPTAFYLCASSPGVSSYGYTFGSGTRLTVV.

V usage is TRBV7-2 and J usage is TRBJ2-2, with a tentative D call TRBD2 (5 bases). Germline V gene sequence: CDR1 SGHTA, CDR2 FQGNSA. This CDR3 is 15 amino acids long. V was shortened by 1 base and J by 1 base, with 7 bases between the two germline ends. The DNA of the CDR3 is TGTGCCAGCAGCTTAGAGGCGGGGAACACCGGGGAGCTGTTTTTT. The encoded protein is CASSLEAGNTGELFF. The full variable domain, in which reference TRBV7-2 and TRBJ2-2 provide the parts outside the CDR3, is GAGVSQSPSNKVTEKGKDVELRCDPISGHTALYWYRQSLGQGLEFLIYFQGNSAPDKSGLPSDRFSAERTGGSVSTLTIQRTQQEDSAVYLCASSLEAGNTGELFFGEGSRLTVL.

This chain joins TRBV2 and TRBJ2-7; D not certain. The germline V and J ends were trimmed by 7 bases and 2 bases, with 12 bases remaining between them. CDR3 size: 13 residues. The germline V gene has CDR1 SNHLY and CDR2 FYNNEI. The DNA of the CDR3 is TGTGCCAGCACTTCACAGCTTCCCTACGAGCAGTACTTC. Protein product: CASTSQLPYEQYF.

A few counts support this clonotype. The chain uses TRBV28 and TRBJ2-5; TRBD1 agrees at 10 bases. Germline CDR1 and CDR2: MDHEN and SYDVKM. The CDR3 is 18 residues long. After removal of 1 base from V and 5 bases from J, the junction contained 13 bases not matched to a gene. CDR3 residues: CASSLSVQGTGDPETQYF. In nucleotides, the CDR3 is TGTGCCAGCAGTTTATCTGTCCAGGGGACAGGGGATCCCGAGACCCAGTACTTC. Full variable domain (missing parts from reference TRBV28 and TRBJ2-5): DVKVTQSSRYLVKRTGEKVFLECVQDMDHENMFWYRQDPGLGLRLIYFSYDVKMKEKGDIPEGYSVSREKKERFSLILESASTNQTSMYLCASSLSVQGTGDPETQYFGPGTRLLVL.